A single TCR beta chain is shown here with its context. Its target is not known. The length of the CDR3 is 15 residues. Germline CDR1 reads LNHDA; CDR2 reads SQIVND (reference sequence). Trimming pared 5 bases from V and 7 bases from J, leaving 17 bases between. Single viable CD3+CD4+CD8-CD45RO+ cells were sorted as the memory CD4+ T cells. CD4+ T cells were isolated by positive magnetic selection. This record belongs to a study of memory CD4+ T cells and cytomegalovirus serostatus. Whole-study results and caveats: CMV serostatus prediction reached median AUC about 0.96, or 0.93 with US-trained model. Of 150 to 200 reported CMV TCRbeta sequences, 65 to 85 were found in memory CD4+ repertoires.

Assay used: immunoSEQ multiplex PCR; TCRdb lists only in-frame clones, some missing. Seen here are about 57,000 clones, around 85% observed once, and the top ten hold 0.82%. The receptor was derived from an adult in good health and CMV-seronegative. The sequencing sample was made of memory CD4+ T cells from blood. The J gene is TRBJ2-2, the V gene TRBV19, with D maybe TRBD2 (6 bases). The CDR3 region has the DNA TGTGCCAGTAGTGCTAGGGGAGGTATAGGCGGGGAGCTGTTTTTT. It yields the protein CASSARGGIGGELFF. Full variable domain (rest looked up from reference TRBV19 and TRBJ2-2): DGGITQSPKYLFRKEGQNVTLSCEQNLNHDAMYWYRQDPGQGLRLIYYSQIVNDFQKGDIAEGYSVSREKKESFPLTVTSAQKNPTAFYLCASSARGGIGGELFFGEGSRLTVL.